The clone carrying this TCR beta chain occurred many times. The antigen is undetermined. Germline-derived CDR1 and CDR2 are LGHNA and YSLEER. V was pared by 4 bases and J by 7 bases, with 6 bases of the junction left unmatched. There are 15 residues in the CDR3. This record comes from a study of read filtering for tumor transcriptome and immune sequencing. On the study more broadly: Patients were approximately 17 male and about 14 female, mean age 65.9 years, range about 47 to 85. Fewer than 10 patients were R-ISS I, 16 were R-ISS II, about seven were R-ISS III.

Molecular barcoded adaptors covering alpha/delta and beta/gamma chains were used on 400 to 450 ng RNA. A single record per CDR3 protein comes from TCRdb applying MiXCR to the reads. The sample has around 140,000 distinct CDR3 sequences, less than 15% seen once; the top ten hold 8.4%. Study-wide results and limits: Compared with RNA-seq, IR-seq gave much higher clonotype depth and reliability.

At the time of active disease, bone marrow was collected from every patient. This TCR was recovered from a donor at least 40 years old with multiple myeloma. The V gene is TRBV4-3, the J gene TRBJ1-4; 10 bases are a match to TRBD1. Source material: a population of CD138-negative cells sorted from bone marrow. In DNA, the CDR3 is TGCGCCAGCAGCCCAAGGGGACAGGGGACTGAAAAACTGTTTTTT. Protein: CASSPRGQGTEKLFF.